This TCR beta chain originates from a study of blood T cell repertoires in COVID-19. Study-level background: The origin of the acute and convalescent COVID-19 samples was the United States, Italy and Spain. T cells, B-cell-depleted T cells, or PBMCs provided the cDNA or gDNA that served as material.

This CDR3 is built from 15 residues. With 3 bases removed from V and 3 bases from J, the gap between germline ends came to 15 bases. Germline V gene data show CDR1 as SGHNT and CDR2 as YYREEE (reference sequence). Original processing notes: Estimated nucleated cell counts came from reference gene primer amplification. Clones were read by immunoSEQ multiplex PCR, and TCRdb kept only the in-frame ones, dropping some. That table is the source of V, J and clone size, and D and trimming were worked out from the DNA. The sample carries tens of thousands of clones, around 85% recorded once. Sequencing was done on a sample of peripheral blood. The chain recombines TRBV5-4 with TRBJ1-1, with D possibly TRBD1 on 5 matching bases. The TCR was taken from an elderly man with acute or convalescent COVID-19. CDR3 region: CASSWGLFRDTEAFF. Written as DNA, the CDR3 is TGTGCCAGCAGCTGGGGACTTTTCAGGGACACTGAAGCTTTCTTT.